This TCR beta chain was identified in a study of blood T cell repertoires in COVID-19. In the study overall: Spain, Italy and the United States supplied samples that represented acute and convalescent COVID-19.

The V end lost 3 bases, the J end lost 4 bases, and 9 bases lay between the germline ends. CDR1 is SNHLY and CDR2 is FYNNEI in the germline V gene. There are 14 residues in the CDR3. Libraries were prepared by immunoSEQ multiplex PCR; TCRdb keeps only in-frame clonotypes and omits some of them. The sample holds under 200,000 clones, less than 90% seen once. Cohort allocation depended upon clinical history that participants reported. Among Cohort 3 donors, those recovered had two negative PCRs, clearance, or symptom resolution. This clone showed up just a few times. The rearrangement uses TRBV2 and TRBJ2-2; D is unclear. Material: PBMCs or T cells enriched from blood (not recorded which). The sequence was obtained from a woman between 45 and 65 years old who had recovered from COVID-19. DNA of the CDR3: TGTGCCAGCAGTGAGCGCAGGTCCACCGGGGAGCTGTTTTTT. It yields the protein CASSERRSTGELFF.